This entry lists 7 T cell receptor beta chains sequenced from one sample in a study of shared clonotypes between healthy human individuals. Assay: immunoSEQ multiplex PCR; the TCRdb copy retains only in-frame clones and omits some. There are approximately 1.1 million clones in the sample; around 78% occur only once, and 0.4% to 0.55% lies in the top ten. The specimen was memory CD4+ T cells from PBMCs. Regarding subset: CD45RA-negative fraction. The origin of the receptors is a man in his late teens or twenties in good health. Some clones in this sample may be carry-over from other donors' samples.

The CDR3 loop reads CASTLPGAYGYTF. The CDR3 DNA reads TGTGCCAGCACCCTCCCCGGGGCCTATGGCTACACCTTC. The chain combines TRBV6-1 with TRBJ1-2; the D gene is possibly TRBD1 (5 bases). This CDR3 contains 13 residues. Germline V lookup: CDR1 MNHNS, CDR2 SASEGT. Trimming cost V 7 bases and J 4 bases, with 13 bases left between them.

The chain combines TRBV13 with TRBJ2-5; 12 positions match TRBD1. The CDR3 is made up of 15 amino acids. V trimming: 5 bases; J trimming: 5 bases; junction bases outside the gene matches: 6. Per germline, CDR1 PRHDT and CDR2 FYEKMQ (reference sequence). This CDR3 reads CASSAGTGGGETQYF. CDR3 coding DNA: TGTGCCAGCAGCGCCGGGACAGGGGGCGGGGAGACCCAGTACTTC. Together with reference TRBV13 and TRBJ2-5, the CDR3 gives the full variable domain: AAGVIQSPRHLIKEKRETATLKCYPIPRHDTVYWYQQGPGQDPQFLISFYEKMQSDKGSIPDRFSAQQFSDYHSELNMSSLELGDSALYFCASSAGTGGGETQYFGPGTRLLVL.

This sequence joins TRBV27 and TRBJ2-3; TRBD2 aligns across 14 bases. CDR1 and CDR2 (germline): MNHEY, SMNVEV (reference sequence). This CDR3 comprises 17 residues. V shed 4 bases and J 2 bases; nucleotides not matched to a gene: 5. CDR3 bases: TGTGCCAGCAGTTCCGGGACTAGCGGGAGATACACAGATACGCAGTATTTT. It translates to CASSSGTSGRYTDTQYF.

This chain uses TRBV5-4 with TRBJ2-3, with 7 bases that match TRBD2. The trim removed 4 bases at V and 4 bases at J, leaving 15 bases unmatched. Germline V gene sequence: CDR1 SGHNT, CDR2 YYREEE (reference sequence). CDR3 length equals 17 residues. DNA of the CDR3: TGTGCCAGCAGCCGACCCCTGGGGGGGGGTGATGCAGATACGCAGTATTTT. Translation gives CASSRPLGGGDADTQYF.

The J gene is TRBJ2-7, the V gene TRBV27; no reliable D call. This CDR3 is built from 13 residues. Germline V lookup: CDR1 MNHEY, CDR2 SMNVEV (reference sequence). The V end lost 6 bases, the J end lost 4 bases, and 13 bases lay between the germline ends. DNA for the CDR3: TGTGCCAGCAGCCGCTCGCATGTGTACGAGCAGTACTTC. Protein sequence: CASSRSHVYEQYF.

This sequence joins TRBV5-6 and TRBJ1-2; 7 bases are shared with TRBD1. Germline loops: CDR1 SGHDT, CDR2 YYEEEE. V dropped 1 base and J dropped 8; count of bases not matched to a gene: 17. This CDR3 is built from 17 residues. CDR3 residues: CASSLFSPTGEASGYTF. For the CDR3, the DNA is TGTGCCAGCAGCTTGTTTAGCCCAACAGGGGAAGCAAGCGGCTACACCTTC.

The rearrangement joins TRBV18 to TRBJ1-4; D might be TRBD1 (5 bases). The ends were cut back, 6 bases at V and 6 bases at J, with 17 bases in the middle. The CDR3 consists of 15 residues. Germline values: CDR1 KGHSH, CDR2 LQKENI. The CDR3: CASSLRRGADEKLFF. The CDR3, as DNA: TGTGCCAGCTCCCTGAGGCGGGGCGCGGATGAAAAACTGTTTTTT.